This TCR beta chain stems from a study of blood T cell repertoires in COVID-19. Here immunoSEQ multiplex PCR was the method, and the copy in TCRdb shows in-frame clones only, minus some. This table has about 270,000 clones, about nine tenths appearing once. Study members were between roughly 18 and 90 years old and lived in approximately 25 US regions. Participants' own reports of clinical history determined their cohort assignment. The germline CDR1 and CDR2 sequences are SGHNT and YENEEA. V shed 5 bases, J shed 6 bases, and the junction held 8 bases outside the gene matches. The CDR3 has 16 residues.

The gene calls are TRBV11-3 and TRBJ2-3, with 13 bases that match TRBD2. The clonotype was recovered from a woman aged 25 to 45 with acute COVID-19. Sequencing input: PBMCs or T cells enriched from blood (not recorded which). CDR3: CASSQGLAGTGDTQYF. The CDR3 coding sequence is TGTGCCAGCAGCCAGGGACTAGCGGGGACCGGGGATACGCAGTATTTT.